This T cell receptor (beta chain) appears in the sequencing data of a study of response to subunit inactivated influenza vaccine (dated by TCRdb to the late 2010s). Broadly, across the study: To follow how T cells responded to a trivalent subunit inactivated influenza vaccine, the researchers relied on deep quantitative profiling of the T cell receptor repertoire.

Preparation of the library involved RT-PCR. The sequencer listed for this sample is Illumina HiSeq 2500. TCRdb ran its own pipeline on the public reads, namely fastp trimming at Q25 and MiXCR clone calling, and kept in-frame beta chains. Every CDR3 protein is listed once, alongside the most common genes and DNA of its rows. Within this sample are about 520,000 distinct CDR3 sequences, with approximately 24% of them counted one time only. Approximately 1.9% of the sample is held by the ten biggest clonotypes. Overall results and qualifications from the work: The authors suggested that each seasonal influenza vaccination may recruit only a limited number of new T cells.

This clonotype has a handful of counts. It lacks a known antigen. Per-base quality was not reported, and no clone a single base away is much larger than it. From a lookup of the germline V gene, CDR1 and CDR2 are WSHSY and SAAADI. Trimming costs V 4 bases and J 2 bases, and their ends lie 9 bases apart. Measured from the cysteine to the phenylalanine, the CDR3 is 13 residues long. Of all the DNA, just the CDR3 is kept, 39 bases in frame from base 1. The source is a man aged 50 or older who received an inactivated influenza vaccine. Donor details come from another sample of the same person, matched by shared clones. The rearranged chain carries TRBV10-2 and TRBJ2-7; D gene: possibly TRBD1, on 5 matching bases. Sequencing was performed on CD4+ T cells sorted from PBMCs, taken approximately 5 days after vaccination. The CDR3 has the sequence CASSAQGPYEQYF. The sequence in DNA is TGCGCCAGCAGTGCCCAGGGTCCCTACGAGCAGTACTTC.